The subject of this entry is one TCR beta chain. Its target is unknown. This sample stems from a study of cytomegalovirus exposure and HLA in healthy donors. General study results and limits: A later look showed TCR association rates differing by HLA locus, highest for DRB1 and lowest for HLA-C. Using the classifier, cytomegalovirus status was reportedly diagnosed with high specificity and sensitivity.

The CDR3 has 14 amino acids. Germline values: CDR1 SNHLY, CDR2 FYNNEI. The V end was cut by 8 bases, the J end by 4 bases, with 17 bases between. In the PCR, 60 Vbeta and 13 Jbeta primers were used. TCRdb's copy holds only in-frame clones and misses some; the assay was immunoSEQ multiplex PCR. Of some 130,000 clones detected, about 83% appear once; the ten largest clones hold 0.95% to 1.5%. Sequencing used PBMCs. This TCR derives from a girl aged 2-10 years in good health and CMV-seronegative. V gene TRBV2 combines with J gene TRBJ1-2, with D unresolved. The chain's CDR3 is CASRPRENLYGYTF. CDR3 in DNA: TGTGCCAGCCGCCCGAGGGAGAATCTCTATGGCTACACCTTC. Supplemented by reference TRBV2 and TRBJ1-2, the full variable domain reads EPEVTQTPSHQVTQMGQEVILRCVPISNHLYFYWYRQILGQKVEFLVSFYNNEISEKSEIFDDQFSVERPDGSNFTLKIRSTKLEDSAMYFCASRPRENLYGYTFGSGTRLTVV.